Sequencing of this T cell receptor (beta chain) was carried out in a study of T cell repertoires in cytomegalovirus infection. Study-level information: In public TCR beta signatures, there were indications of both CMV infection and matching HLA type. General observations from the study: HLA-C-restricted CMV-specific TCR beta clonotypes were dominant in the ex vivo response. Based on cumulative public TCR beta family frequency, carriers of CMV plus the relevant HLA were identified.

Trimming removed 3 bases at V and 0 bases at J, with 11 bases between. CDR1 and CDR2 (germline): DFQATT, SNEGSKA (reference sequence). The CDR3 is 14 residues long. This clonotype has a count of ten or more. What it recognizes is unknown. MiXCR, run by TCRdb on the reads, gives a single entry per CDR3 protein. The table records approximately 250,000 distinct CDR3 sequences, 6% to 8% of them present only once. The rearrangement joins TRBV20-1 to TRBJ1-1, with D tentatively TRBD1 (5 bases). This receptor was obtained from a human donor in good health (CMV status not recorded). Some clones in this sample may be carry-over from other donors' samples. Sequencing was carried out using PBMCs. The CDR3 DNA follows: TGCAGTGCTAGGAGGGAGGGGATGAACACTGAAGCTTTCTTT. Its protein product is CSARREGMNTEAFF.